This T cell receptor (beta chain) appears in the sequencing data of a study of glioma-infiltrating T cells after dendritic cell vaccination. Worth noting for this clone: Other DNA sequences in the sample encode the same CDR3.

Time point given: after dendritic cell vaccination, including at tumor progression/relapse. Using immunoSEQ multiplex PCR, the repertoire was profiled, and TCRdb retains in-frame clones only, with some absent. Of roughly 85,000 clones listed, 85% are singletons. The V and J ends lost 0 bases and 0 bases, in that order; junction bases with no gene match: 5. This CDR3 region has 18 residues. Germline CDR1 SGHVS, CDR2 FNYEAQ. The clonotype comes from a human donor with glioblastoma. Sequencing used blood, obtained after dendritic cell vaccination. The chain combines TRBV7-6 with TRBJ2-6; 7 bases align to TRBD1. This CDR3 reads CASSLALNRGSGANVLTF. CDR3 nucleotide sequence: TGTGCCAGCAGCTTAGCCTTAAACAGGGGCTCTGGGGCCAACGTCCTGACTTTC.